The 7 T cell receptor beta chains reported below all come from one sample, sequenced in a study of chemoradiotherapy in HPV16-positive cancers. Sequencing was performed with immunoSEQ multiplex PCR; in TCRdb, only in-frame clones are kept and a portion is missing. The sample records 25,000 to 35,000 clones, roughly nine tenths being singletons. This specimen consisted of blood, obtained from a patient who underwent chemoradiotherapy. The receptors come from a human donor with HPV-associated anogenital cancer.

The chain combines TRBV6-5 with TRBJ1-4, with 7 bases lining up with TRBD1. The trim removed 5 bases at V and 5 bases at J, leaving 8 bases unmatched. Germline lookup yields CDR1 MNHEY and CDR2 SVGAGI. This CDR3 has 15 amino acids. This CDR3 is CASSRIGTVNEKLFF. In DNA, the CDR3 is TGTGCCAGCAGTCGAATCGGGACAGTGAATGAAAAACTGTTTTTT.

V is TRBV9 and J is TRBJ2-1, with D perhaps TRBD1 (6 bases). Germline V CDR1 and CDR2: SGDLS, YYNGEE. The CDR3 has 15 residues. V was clipped by 0 bases and J by 1 base, with 8 bases between them. CDR3 residues: CASSVEQGSYNEQFF. CDR3 in DNA: TGTGCCAGCAGCGTAGAACAGGGTTCCTACAATGAGCAGTTCTTC. Variable domain in full (rest from reference TRBV9 and TRBJ2-1): DSGVTQTPKHLITATGQRVTLRCSPRSGDLSVYWYQQSLDQGLQFLIQYYNGEERAKGNILERFSAQQFPDLHSELNLSSLELGDSALYFCASSVEQGSYNEQFFGPGTRLTVL.

The chain joins TRBV2 to TRBJ2-7, with 7 nucleotides matching TRBD1. Looked up from germline, CDR1 is SNHLY and CDR2 is FYNNEI. The CDR3 contains 14 residues. J lost 1 base, V lost 8 bases, and 8 bases had no gene match. CDR3 amino acids: CASEIRQGSYEQYF. CDR3 bases: TGTGCCAGCGAAATTAGACAGGGTTCCTACGAGCAGTACTTC.

This chain links TRBV25-1 with TRBJ2-2; TRBD1 aligns across 8 bases. Germline V gene data show CDR1 as MGHDK and CDR2 as SYGVNS. The CDR3 has 16 residues. Losses at the gene ends were 3 bases for V and 2 bases for J; bases not matched to a gene: 5. This chain's CDR3 is CASSEKGQGNTGELFF. CDR3 nucleotide sequence: TGTGCCAGCAGTGAGAAAGGACAGGGCAACACCGGGGAGCTGTTTTTT.

The chain couples TRBV19 to TRBJ1-2; D not certain. This CDR3 spans 11 amino acids. Germline V gives CDR1 LNHDA, CDR2 SQIVND (reference sequence). V shed 6 bases and J shed 5 bases, with 7 bases lying between them. The CDR3 coding sequence is TGTGCCAGTAGATCTGGGTATGGCTACACCTTC. This sequence encodes CASRSGYGYTF.

The chain joins TRBV18 to TRBJ2-1; a possible D gene is TRBD1 (5 bases). CDR3 length equals 15 residues. Trimming left V 5 bases short and J 1 base short, with 12 bases between. Per germline, CDR1 KGHSH and CDR2 LQKENI. The chain's CDR3 is CASSSSGLSYNEQFF. The CDR3 bases are TGTGCCAGCTCATCTTCAGGGCTATCCTACAATGAGCAGTTCTTC.

The gene calls are TRBV5-1 and TRBJ2-7; D not resolved. Trimming took 0 bases from V and 5 from J, leaving 15 bases between them. This CDR3 spans 15 amino acids. Per the germline V gene, CDR1 is SGHRS and CDR2 is YFSETQ. The chain's CDR3 is CASSLGGNIPDEQYF. CDR3 DNA sequence: TGCGCCAGCAGCTTGGGAGGCAACATTCCCGACGAGCAGTACTTC.